These 23 T cell receptor beta chains originate from one sample sequenced in a study of blood T cells in healthy people across ages. Combining a sample-barcoded 5' primer with a J-beta primer mix, a second PCR ran for roughly 7 to 12 cycles. Via MiXCR, TCRdb re-called the 5' RACE reads, giving one row per CDR3 protein. The sample has about 800,000 distinct CDR3 sequences, 58% seen once. Sequencing used blood. The receptors come from a man aged 25 to 40 in good health.

The chain uses TRBV28 and TRBJ2-1; 7 bases match TRBD2. Germline trimming cut 2 bases from V and 5 bases from J; bases unmatched to any gene: 6. This CDR3 region has 15 residues. Germline V gene lookup returns CDR1 MDHEN and CDR2 SYDVKM. CDR3 protein: CASSLGGLVHNEQFF. CDR3 DNA sequence: TGTGCCAGCAGTTTAGGAGGACTAGTCCACAATGAGCAGTTCTTC.

This sequence joins TRBV6-5 and TRBJ2-3; 12 positions match TRBD2. There are 17 residues in the CDR3. Germline assignment: CDR1 MNHEY and CDR2 SVGAGI. Losses at the gene ends were 2 bases for V and 5 bases for J; bases not matched to a gene: 8. The CDR3 coding sequence is TGTGCCAGCAGTTACATGACTAGCGGGGGAGTTCTAGATACGCAGTATTTT. Translation gives CASSYMTSGGVLDTQYF.

This clonotype was detected only a few times. The V gene is TRBV7-2, the J gene TRBJ2-3; 8 bases are a match to TRBD2. V lost 5 bases to trimming and J lost 2 bases; unmatched junction nucleotides: 6. The CDR3 is 15 amino acids. The germline V gene has CDR1 SGHTA and CDR2 FQGNSA. In DNA, the CDR3 is TGTGCCAGCAGCGTTAGCGGGGCGTTCACAGATACGCAGTATTTT. Protein sequence: CASSVSGAFTDTQYF.

This clonotype was observed once. The gene calls are TRBV7-2 and TRBJ2-3; 13 bases are a match to TRBD2. This CDR3 is built from 16 residues. Per the germline V gene, CDR1 is SGHTA and CDR2 is FQGNSA. The ends lost 4 bases at V and 5 bases at J; junction bases unmatched: 6. The CDR3 nucleotides read TGTGCCAGCAGCTCTACTAGCGGGAGGGGGGGAGATACGCAGTATTTT. Its protein is CASSSTSGRGGDTQYF. The full variable domain, its missing parts supplied by reference TRBV7-2 and TRBJ2-3, is GAGVSQSPSNKVTEKGKDVELRCDPISGHTALYWYRQSLGQGLEFLIYFQGNSAPDKSGLPSDRFSAERTGGSVSTLTIQRTQQEDSAVYLCASSSTSGRGGDTQYFGPGTRLTVL.

The sample holds a few counts of this clonotype. The V and J genes are TRBV29-1 and TRBJ2-3; D not certain. Per germline, CDR1 SQVTM and CDR2 ANQGSEA. Trimming removed 5 bases from V and 4 bases from J, with 10 bases in between. This CDR3 region has 12 residues. CDR3 sequence (DNA): TGCAGCGTTATGGTCGGCGCAGATACGCAGTATTTT. It codes for CSVMVGADTQYF.

The chain employs TRBV6-5 and TRBJ1-2; 10 nucleotides align to TRBD1. Germline V lookup: CDR1 MNHEY, CDR2 SVGAGI. This CDR3 comprises 15 residues. Trimming took 6 bases from V and 8 from J; bases not matched to a gene: 12. This CDR3 is CASRPTEMTGGGYTF. CDR3 in DNA: TGTGCCAGCAGACCCACAGAGATGACAGGGGGCGGCTACACCTTC.

This clonotype was found many times. The chain joins TRBV2 to TRBJ2-5; D unresolved. The tail of the sequence fits TRBJ2-7 better, so the J call may be wrong. CDR1 is SNHLY, CDR2 FYNNEI, per germline. The CDR3 length is 12 residues. In DNA form, the CDR3 reads TGTGCCAGCAGTGTCTATGGGTACGAGCAGTACTTC. Translating gives CASSVYGYEQYF.

The CDR3 is CASSGAVYNEQFF. CDR3 nucleotides: TGTGCCAGCAGCGGAGCGGTCTACAATGAGCAGTTCTTC. J is TRBJ2-1 and V is TRBV11-1; tentatively, D is TRBD2 (5 bases). V lost 5 bases and J 3 bases, leaving 8 bases between the germline ends. The CDR3 loop spans 13 amino acids. Germline CDR1 is SGHAT and CDR2 is FQDESV (reference sequence).

The gene calls are TRBV6-1 and TRBJ2-4; 9 bases match TRBD2. The better agreement between TRBJ2-7 and the DNA end casts doubt on the J call. The CDR3 consists of 14 residues. CDR1 is MNHNS and CDR2 is SASEGT in the germline V gene. The CDR3: CASKRAGGTYEQYF. The CDR3 DNA sequence: TGTGCCAGCAAAAGGGCGGGAGGGACCTACGAGCAGTACTTC.

The rearrangement joins TRBV11-2 to TRBJ2-7; no firm D call. The V gene lost 5 bases and the J gene lost 9 bases, with 17 bases spanning the gap. There are 13 residues in the CDR3. CDR1 SGHAT and CDR2 FQNNGV come from the germline V gene. The CDR3 loop reads CASSVAANCGQYF. CDR3 DNA sequence: TGTGCCAGCAGCGTGGCAGCGAATTGTGGGCAGTACTTC.

The rearrangement joins TRBV13 to TRBJ1-2; weak D call: TRBD1 (6 bases). Germline V gives CDR1 PRHDT, CDR2 FYEKMQ (reference sequence). V lost 4 bases and J 7 bases, leaving 16 bases between the germline ends. CDR3 size: 14 residues. The CDR3 DNA is TGTGCCAGCAGCTCACAGGGAGGTGTAAGTGGCTACACCTTC. Translating gives CASSSQGGVSGYTF.

The CDR3 sequence is CASSLIRGGKKEYF. CDR3 nucleotide sequence: TGTGCCAGCAGTTTAATCCGGGGTGGAAAGAAGGAGTACTTC. V is TRBV28 and J is TRBJ2-7; possible D gene TRBD2, 5 bases. The CDR3 consists of 14 residues. Trimming removed 2 bases from V and 11 bases from J, with 19 bases in between. Germline assignment: CDR1 MDHEN and CDR2 SYDVKM.

The rearrangement uses TRBV14 and TRBJ1-2, with TRBD1 matching 10 bases. The CDR3 is made up of 13 amino acids. Germline V gene data show CDR1 as SGHDN and CDR2 as FVKESK. J gave up 8 bases and V 2 bases, and 2 bases lay outside the gene matches. CDR3 residues: CASSQRTGGGYTF. CDR3 DNA: TGTGCCAGCAGCCAACGGACAGGGGGAGGCTACACCTTC.

This clonotype was detected only once. V usage is TRBV5-1 and J usage is TRBJ1-2, with TRBD1 identical over 10 bases. Germline lookup yields CDR1 SGHRS and CDR2 YFSETQ. V trimming: 4 bases; J trimming: 4 bases; junction bases outside the gene matches: 7. The CDR3 covers 15 residues. The CDR3, as DNA: TGCGCCAGCAGCGTGGACAGGGGGGTTTCCTATGGCTACACCTTC. It codes for CASSVDRGVSYGYTF. The variable domain in full, completed from reference TRBV5-1 and TRBJ1-2, reads KAGVTQTPRYLIKTRGQQVTLSCSPISGHRSVSWYQQTPGQGLQFLFEYFSETQRNKGNFPGRFSGRQFSNSRSEMNVSTLELGDSALYLCASSVDRGVSYGYTFGSGTRLTVV.

The chain carries TRBV10-3 and TRBJ2-3; 7 bases fit TRBD1. The length of the CDR3 is 13 residues. With V trimmed by 5 bases and J by 5 bases, 4 bases remained unmatched. The germline gives CDR1 ENHRY, CDR2 SYGVKD. The CDR3 loop is CAISPTGEDTQYF. For the CDR3, the DNA is TGTGCCATCAGTCCAACAGGGGAAGATACGCAGTATTTT.

The chain recombines TRBV9 with TRBJ2-6; weak D call: TRBD1 (6 bases). Per germline, CDR1 SGDLS and CDR2 YYNGEE. V lost 3 bases to trimming and J lost 5 bases, with 18 bases between them. CDR3 length: 17 amino acids. The CDR3 protein is CASSEGVVVTWANVLTF. The CDR3 coding sequence is TGTGCCAGCAGCGAGGGGGTGGTAGTGACATGGGCCAACGTCCTGACTTTC.

The rearrangement links TRBV7-6 to TRBJ2-5; no firm D call. With the DNA end fitting TRBJ2-7 better, the J assignment may be wrong. The CDR3 consists of 13 residues. The germline gives CDR1 SGHVS, CDR2 FNYEAQ. CDR3 in amino acids: CASSLGMAYEQYF. The DNA for the CDR3 is TGTGCCAGCAGCTTAGGGATGGCCTACGAGCAGTACTTC.

This clonotype was observed a handful of times. The gene calls are TRBV7-9 and TRBJ1-2, with a weak D call TRBD1 (5 bases). This CDR3 has 13 residues. V lost 5 bases and J lost 4, with 11 bases in between. Germline V CDR1 and CDR2: SEHNR, FQNEAQ (reference sequence). CDR3 loop: CASSDGTGYGYTF. DNA of the CDR3: TGTGCCAGCAGCGACGGGACCGGCTATGGCTACACCTTC.

The rearrangement links TRBV20-1 to TRBJ1-2; TRBD1 might be the D (5 bases). CDR3 size: 14 residues. V was trimmed by 3 bases and J by 6 bases, leaving 17 bases between them. Germline CDR1 and CDR2: DFQATT and SNEGSKA (reference sequence). DNA of the CDR3: TGCAGTGCTAGCACGCCCGGGGGTAGGGATGGCTACACCTTC. Protein sequence: CSASTPGGRDGYTF.

The V call is TRBV7-9, the J call TRBJ2-1, with 8 bases lining up with TRBD2. This CDR3 has 17 residues. The J segment lost 1 base and the V segment lost 4 bases, leaving 9 bases of the junction unmatched. Germline CDR1 is SEHNR and CDR2 is FQNEAQ (reference sequence). The CDR3 sequence is CASSSPAGGISYNEQFF. In DNA, the CDR3 is TGTGCCAGCAGCTCACCGGCGGGGGGTATTTCCTACAATGAGCAGTTCTTC.

This clonotype was counted a few times. The chain carries TRBV28 and TRBJ1-2; D gene unclear. Germline V lookup: CDR1 MDHEN, CDR2 SYDVKM. CDR3 length equals 12 residues. V lost 3 bases to trimming and J lost 8 bases, with 10 bases between them. This CDR3 is CASSLVTGGYTF. DNA for the CDR3: TGTGCCAGCAGTTTGGTGACGGGGGGCTACACCTTC.

This clonotype came up many times. The chain recombines TRBV20-1 with TRBJ2-1; D might be TRBD2 (6 bases). V shed 2 bases and J shed 5 bases, with 16 bases lying between them. The CDR3 covers 15 residues. Germline CDR1 is DFQATT and CDR2 is SNEGSKA (reference sequence). CDR3 DNA sequence: TGCAGTGCTAGACGACCCGGCGGGGCCGACAATGAGCAGTTCTTC. Residues: CSARRPGGADNEQFF.

This sequence joins TRBV6-6 and TRBJ2-7, with 9 bases matching TRBD2. This CDR3 comprises 17 residues. Germline CDR1 is MNHNY and CDR2 is SVGAGI (reference sequence). The V gene end was trimmed by 4 bases and the J gene end by 7 bases; junction bases not matched to a gene: 17. The CDR3 bases are TGTGCCAGCAGTTTCTTGGGAGGCGGGGGGGTAGACAATGAGCAGTACTTC. Protein: CASSFLGGGGVDNEQYF.